The text below deals with one T cell receptor beta chain. Its antigen is currently not known. Base quality data are lacking; no much larger clone is found one base away. The meaning of the sample's time point label: cycle 4 day 1 (C4D1), after less than 7 weeks of nivolumab. Relapse after autologous stem cell transplantation had occurred in all trial patients, and cohorts A, B and C were distinguished by prior brentuximab vedotin exposure. Using a Miltenyi CD4+ T cell isolation kit, CD4+ T cells were purified from thawed PBMCs through magnetic negative selection. The trial cohort comprised roughly 50 patients with relapsed/refractory classical Hodgkin lymphoma whose best overall responses were complete response, partial response or progressive disease. Trial patients were treated with single-agent nivolumab in the multi-cohort phase II CheckMate 205 trial. An independent review committee assessed best overall response by applying the 2007 International Working Group response criteria. Trial PBMCs were obtained immediately prior to nivolumab initiation (C1D1) and on therapy at cycle 2 day 1 and cycle 4 day 1. Peripheral blood was collected in 8 mL Vacutainer Cell Preparation Tubes, from which PBMCs were isolated by centrifugation and then cryopreserved. Purified CD4+ and CD8+ fractions were prepared only for cases in which an additional PBMC sample was available. Magnetically labelled cells were removed on LS columns in a quadroMACS separator, and the flow-through was retained as the purified fraction.

The record originates from a study of PD-1 blockade in classical Hodgkin lymphoma (dated by TCRdb to about 2020). Background on the whole study: Nivolumab dosing was 3 mg/kg intravenously every 2 weeks, continuing until either disease progression or unacceptable toxicity. To define a peripheral blood immune signature of response to PD-1 blockade in classical Hodgkin lymphoma, the study combined TCR beta sequencing with CyTOF. Results and caveats for the whole study, not just this receptor: By C4D1, a significant rise was seen in CD4+ TCR diversity but not in CD8+ TCR diversity (p=0.0027 vs p=0.16), and the rise was most apparent among complete responders (p=0.02). Trial patients achieving complete response had baseline diversity similar to newly diagnosed patients, whereas partial responders and progressors had significantly lower diversity. Lower diversity was seen in patients whose nivolumab began less than 1 year after ASCT, and these patients were left out of later analyses so that immune reconstitution would not confound the results. Baseline TCR diversity was reported to be lower in newly diagnosed patients than in healthy donors, and even lower in relapsed/refractory patients. The study covered only a single clinical trial cohort, and the causes of the repertoire differences, possibly disease activity or prior therapy, were still not defined.

The Qiagen DNeasy kit was used to extract genomic DNA both from unsorted PBMCs and from the negatively selected CD4+ and CD8+ fractions. Amplification of TCR beta CDR3 regions was done by immunoSEQ multiplex PCR with primers that anneal to V and J segments. A synthetic immune receptor repertoire was used to minimize amplification bias, and remaining bias was computationally removed after sequencing. The study's processing was this. Repertoire diversity was quantified as the Shannon entropy index using custom Python scripts. The unsorted, CD4+ and CD8+ repertoires were each analyzed separately, with the exception of combined analyses, where CD4+ and CD8+ sequences were merged in silico. Clonal expansion was defined as at least a 2-fold frequency increase after treatment relative to C1D1, with a pseudocount of 0.5 for undetected baseline clones. Singleton clones were defined as clones with 0 or 1 copy at C1D1, and non-singleton clones were defined as clones with 2 or more copies. By matching protein sequences in sorted samples from the same patient, clones expanded in unsorted samples were annotated as CD4+, CD8+ or unknown. Wilcoxon tests on paired samples were used to test diversity changes from C1D1 to C4D1. This is the immuneACCESS table as TCRdb keeps it, with only in-frame sequences that have V and J called. A part of the clones is gone; compared with another copy, unresolved V genes explain less than half, and the rest is unexplained. D and trimming were read from the DNA, whereas the V and J calls and clone size are those reported in that table. The sample has 25,000 to 30,000 clones on record, 65% to 80% of them singletons. The top ten clones comprise approximately 0.52% of the sample.

Trimming leaves V shorter by 1 base and J shorter by 13 bases, with the junction holding 20 bases beyond the gene matches. Per the germline V gene, SGHNT is the CDR1 and YENEEA is the CDR2. From its cysteine to its phenylalanine, the CDR3 spans 18 amino acids. The read is trimmed to its CDR3 DNA, 54 bases read in frame from base 1. The input for sequencing was CD4+ T cells from blood, taken before the fourth cycle of nivolumab. The chain was built from TRBV11-3 and TRBJ2-1; 9 junctional bases match TRBD1. This clonotype was obtained from a human donor with classical Hodgkin lymphoma. The sequenced DNA is TGTGCCAGCAGCTTAGGCCCCGTGACCGGGACAGGGACCCCCCGTCAGTTCTTC. The encoded protein is CASSLGPVTGTGTPRQFF. Beyond the CDR3, the reference TRBV11-3 and TRBJ2-1 genes provide the residues; the full variable domain reads: EAGVVQSPRYKIIEKKQPVAFWCNPISGHNTLYWYLQNLGQGPELLIRYENEEAVDDSQLPKDRFSAERLKGVDSTLKIQPAELGDSAVYLCASSLGPVTGTGTPRQFFGPGTRLTVL.